The present entry profiles one T cell receptor (beta chain) with its context. Its antigen remains undetermined. Per-base quality was not reported, and no clone a single base away is much larger than it. The sample originates from a study of blood T cell repertoires in COVID-19 (dated by TCRdb to the early 2020s). A note on the overall study: Collaborator samples came from the United States, Italy and Spain and covered acute and convalescent phases of COVID-19. The repertoires were made available in a free public database intended to serve as a resource for research on the immune response to SARS-CoV-2. Sample metadata almost always included a de-identified subject ID, COVID-19 status, age in years and sex. The material from the prospective study consisted of cDNA or gDNA derived from T cells, B-cell-depleted T cells, or PBMCs. The samples were drawn from two sources: the first 160 participants of the ongoing ImmuneRACE study, and 1,200 or so subjects contributed by 6 global collaborators. The dataset comprised deeply sampled blood TCRbeta repertoires from subjects exposed to, actively infected with, or recovered from COVID-19. Where available, HLA class I and class II types were obtained from metadata supplied by the sample provider rather than from assay-based typing.

What the research found in general, with its limitations: The quantity of clinical and demographic metadata differed by source and by participant and was supplied without curation.

The collaborating institutions used their own protocols to collect whole blood in K2EDTA tubes. For TCRbeta analysis, collaborator samples were shipped as frozen whole blood, as isolated PBMCs, or as DNA extracted from either sample type. Taken from the germline V gene, the CDR1 and CDR2 loops are MDHEN and SYDVKM. V is shortened by 1 base, J by 4 bases, and the region joining them spans 7 bases. The CDR3 covers 13 residues, taking in both the cysteine and the phenylalanine. The read is trimmed to its CDR3 DNA, 39 bases read in frame from base 1. TCRbeta CDR3 regions were amplified from genomic DNA by means of the immunoSEQ Assay, a bias-controlled multiplex PCR. The paper's processing steps were these. The number of nucleated cells in each sample was estimated by amplification of reference gene primers within the assay. Sequence reads were collapsed and filtered to measure the absolute abundance of every unique TCRbeta CDR3 rearrangement. For each sample, productive Simpson clonality was calculated as the square root of Simpson's diversity index across productive rearrangements. This is the immuneACCESS table as TCRdb keeps it, with only in-frame sequences that have V and J called. A part of the clones is gone; compared with another copy, unresolved V genes explain less than half, and the rest is unexplained. V, J and clone size derive from that table, while D and trimming were established from the DNA sequence. The sample contains 94,000 or so clones, around 89% of them found a single time. The top ten clones comprise 4.8% of the sample.

In this chain, TRBV28 is recombined with TRBJ1-2; a tentative D call is TRBD1 (5 bases match). Sequencing was performed on peripheral blood. This clonotype was obtained from a woman older than 75 with active COVID-19. The DNA reads as follows: TGTGCCAGCAGTTTATCAGGGTTCTATGGCTACACCTTC. Translation gives CASSLSGFYGYTF.